Included here is one TCR beta chain sequence, with context. The antigen remains undetermined. CDR1 and CDR2 (germline): LNHNV, YYDKDF (reference sequence). The V end was cut by 5 bases, the J end by 0 bases, with 17 bases between. This CDR3 is 18 amino acids long. The source of the sample is a study of cytomegalovirus exposure and HLA in healthy donors. Clones were read by immunoSEQ multiplex PCR, and TCRdb kept only the in-frame ones, dropping some. This sample carries roughly 100,000 clones, about 85% of them seen once, and the ten largest clones take roughly 22%. Points from the study as a whole: Reported results showed that the classifier diagnosed cytomegalovirus status with high specificity and sensitivity.

The sequenced material came from PBMCs. The TCR was taken from a man between 18 and 29 years old in good health and CMV-seropositive. The genes are TRBV15 and TRBJ2-6; D possibly matches TRBD1 or TRBD2 (5 bases each). CDR3 loop: CATSGGTGILSGANVLTF. The CDR3 nucleotides are TGTGCCACCAGCGGAGGAACAGGCATCCTCTCTGGGGCCAACGTCCTGACTTTC.